What follows is one TCR beta chain and its context. Antigen unknown. Other DNA sequences from this sample encode an identical CDR3 as well. The sample comes from a study of OX40 agonist ivuxolimab in advanced cancers. The overall study: The dose of intravenous ivuxolimab that patients received every 2 weeks ranged from 0.01 to 10 mg/kg. There were three patients with partial responses, one having hepatocellular carcinoma and two cutaneous melanoma. Study-wide results and caveats: The study did not work out the antigen specificity of the expanded peripheral T cells. In general, CD8+ T cells held more expanded clones than CD4+ did, on average.

Clones were read by immunoSEQ multiplex PCR, and TCRdb kept only the in-frame ones, dropping some. The sample holds under 95,000 clones, approximately 85% seen once. The sample consisted of CD4+ or CD8+ T cells sorted from blood, taken in a trial of the OX40 agonist ivuxolimab. The clonotype comes from an adult with an advanced solid tumor such as melanoma, head and neck, liver or kidney cancer.

The CDR3 nucleotides are TGTGCCAGCAGCGTATCCGGGGGCACTGAAGCTTTCTTT. Translating it yields CASSVSGGTEAFF. V is TRBV9 and J is TRBJ1-1; maybe TRBD1 (5 bases). The V end was cut by 1 base, the J end by 4 bases, with 8 bases between. The CDR3 sequence is 13 residues long. CDR1 and CDR2 from the germline V gene are SGDLS and YYNGEE.